This entry is about one T cell receptor beta chain. Authors' methods: Scientists estimated how many nucleated cells there were by amplifying reference gene primers. Here immunoSEQ multiplex PCR was the method, and the copy in TCRdb shows in-frame clones only, minus some. The DNA gave D and trimming, while V, J and clone size come from that table. The data show 200,000 to 300,000 clones, with about 83% seen just once and 1.5% held by the top ten. Trimming pared 3 bases from V and 0 bases from J, leaving 10 bases between. The CDR3 covers 15 residues. Germline lookup yields CDR1 SGHRS and CDR2 YFSETQ. The data are from a study of blood T cell repertoires in COVID-19. Overall study: Some COVID-19 samples were acute and others convalescent; all came from the United States, Italy and Spain. The cDNA or gDNA used as material had been derived from T cells, B-cell-depleted T cells, or PBMCs.

V usage is TRBV5-1 and J usage is TRBJ1-3; D is uncertain. This TCR was sampled from a woman between 35 and 50 years old who had recovered from COVID-19. The sample consisted of peripheral blood. CDR3 sequence reads: CASSSDTSSGNTIYF. The CDR3 bases are TGCGCCAGCAGCTCAGACACGAGCTCTGGAAACACCATATATTTT. Variable domain in full (rest from reference TRBV5-1 and TRBJ1-3): KAGVTQTPRYLIKTRGQQVTLSCSPISGHRSVSWYQQTPGQGLQFLFEYFSETQRNKGNFPGRFSGRQFSNSRSEMNVSTLELGDSALYLCASSSDTSSGNTIYFGEGSWLTVV.